This T cell receptor (beta chain) was retrieved from a study of blood T cell repertoires in COVID-19. Whole-study context: Acute-phase and convalescent COVID-19 samples originated in the United States, Italy and Spain. The cDNA or gDNA used as material had been derived from T cells, B-cell-depleted T cells, or PBMCs.

Enrollees, about 18 to 89 years old, lived in approximately 25 US areas. Participants had their cohort set by participant-reported clinical history. This CDR3 has 15 residues. Trimming cost V 0 bases and J 3 bases; bases outside gene matches: 1. Germline V gene lookup returns CDR1 SGDLS and CDR2 YYNGEE. This clone has just a few counts. The method was immunoSEQ multiplex PCR; TCRdb's version includes in-frame clones alone and lacks a portion of them. In the table there are about 180,000 clones, over 70% of which are singletons. The material sequenced was PBMCs or T cells enriched from blood (not recorded which). The V call is TRBV9, the J call TRBJ1-3, with TRBD1 matching over 9 bases. This TCR derives from a woman aged 40 to 50 with acute COVID-19. The CDR3 bases are TGTGCCAGCAGCGTAGGGGACAGGGATGGAAACACCATATATTTT. This gives the protein CASSVGDRDGNTIYF.